A single sample is the source of the 10 T cell receptor beta chains below, sequenced in a study of glioma-infiltrating T cells after dendritic cell vaccination. Time point given: after dendritic cell vaccination, including at tumor progression/relapse. Clones were sequenced by immunoSEQ multiplex PCR, and TCRdb holds only the in-frame ones, with some missing. Found here are tens of thousands of clones, roughly 87% of them singletons; the top ten hold under 7%. The specimen comprised blood, sampled after dendritic cell vaccination. The receptors were sampled from a human donor with glioblastoma.

J is TRBJ1-4 and V is TRBV5-1; D unresolved. This CDR3 contains 12 residues. Deletions cut 1 base from V and 7 bases from J, with 5 bases between. CDR1 and CDR2 (germline): SGHRS, YFSETQ. The CDR3 sequence: CASSLSSEKLFF. The CDR3 coding sequence is TGCGCCAGCAGCTTGTCGAGTGAAAAACTGTTTTTT. The complete variable domain, with remaining parts taken from reference TRBV5-1 and TRBJ1-4, reads KAGVTQTPRYLIKTRGQQVTLSCSPISGHRSVSWYQQTPGQGLQFLFEYFSETQRNKGNFPGRFSGRQFSNSRSEMNVSTLELGDSALYLCASSLSSEKLFFGSGTQLSVL.

V gene TRBV7-9 combines with J gene TRBJ2-3, with TRBD1 matching over 8 bases. With V trimmed by 4 bases and J by 6 bases, 6 bases remained unmatched. The CDR3 extends over 14 amino acids. Germline CDR1 SEHNR, CDR2 FQNEAQ (reference sequence). CDR3 region: CASSSDREDDTQYF. For the CDR3, the DNA is TGTGCCAGCAGCTCGGACAGGGAGGACGATACGCAGTATTTT.

This chain links TRBV7-3 with TRBJ2-7, with D maybe TRBD1 (6 bases). Germline V gene data show CDR1 as SGHTA and CDR2 as FQGTGA. The CDR3 spans 12 residues. The V and J ends lost 4 bases and 7 bases respectively, with 11 bases between them. CDR3 region: CASSSPQGEQYF. Here the CDR3 DNA reads TGTGCCAGCAGCTCTCCACAGGGAGAGCAGTACTTC.

This clone was seen a handful of times. The chain combines TRBV27 with TRBJ1-1; 9 bases map to TRBD1. V dropped 5 bases and J dropped 11; count of bases not matched to a gene: 6. The CDR3 runs to 12 residues. CDR1 is MNHEY, CDR2 SMNVEV, per germline (reference sequence). The CDR3 nucleotides are TGTGCCAGCAGTGCAACAGGGGGCTGGGCTTTCTTT. This translates into CASSATGGWAFF.

V and J are TRBV7-9 and TRBJ2-5, with a tentative D call TRBD2 (6 bases). CDR1 is SEHNR and CDR2 is FQNEAQ in the germline V gene (reference sequence). The CDR3 consists of 16 residues. V lost 5 bases and J lost 4, with 20 bases in between. As DNA, the CDR3 is TGTGCCAGCAGCGACGACCCGGGACTCGCGCGAGAGACCCAGTACTTC. Residues: CASSDDPGLARETQYF.

This rearrangement joins TRBV21-1 to TRBJ1-6; the DNA was not compared with TRBD1, the D call given in the table. TRBV21-1 is described as a pseudogene. This CDR3 has 17 residues. The CDR3 loop is CASSKLRDRMKDSPLHF. CDR3 nucleotides: TGTGCCAGCAGCAAATTGAGGGACAGGATGAAGGATTCACCCCTCCACTTT.

The V and J genes are TRBV7-2 and TRBJ1-6, with TRBD1 matching 9 bases. With V trimmed by 1 base and J by 8 bases, 3 bases remained unmatched. The CDR3 is 15 residues long. CDR1 is SGHTA and CDR2 is FQGNSA in the germline V gene. The CDR3 region is CASSLVGQGDSPLHF. DNA for the CDR3: TGTGCCAGCAGCTTAGTGGGACAGGGAGATTCACCCCTCCACTTT. The variable domain in full, with the rest retrieved from reference TRBV7-2 and TRBJ1-6, is GAGVSQSPSNKVTEKGKDVELRCDPISGHTALYWYRQSLGQGLEFLIYFQGNSAPDKSGLPSDRFSAERTGGSVSTLTIQRTQQEDSAVYLCASSLVGQGDSPLHFGNGTRLTVT.

This chain links TRBV7-9 with TRBJ1-1; D unresolved. Trimming shortened V by 0 bases and J by 1 base, and 6 bases separated the two germline ends. CDR1 SEHNR and CDR2 FQNEAQ come from the germline V gene (reference sequence). This CDR3 spans 14 amino acids. DNA of the CDR3: TGTGCCAGCAGCTTAGCCTCCGGGAACACTGAAGCTTTCTTT. Residues: CASSLASGNTEAFF.

V usage is TRBV5-1 and J usage is TRBJ1-1; 10 nucleotides match TRBD1. This CDR3 region has 14 residues. V lost 2 bases, J lost 11 bases, and 9 bases stayed unmatched. Germline values: CDR1 SGHRS, CDR2 YFSETQ. The CDR3: CASSLGQGELRAFF. CDR3 sequence (DNA): TGCGCCAGCAGCTTAGGACAGGGGGAATTACGGGCTTTCTTT.

The chain has TRBV7-2 and TRBJ1-2, with TRBD1 identical over 7 bases. V trimming: 4 bases; J trimming: 3 bases; junction bases outside the gene matches: 11. Germline lookup yields CDR1 SGHTA and CDR2 FQGNSA. This CDR3 contains 16 residues. Here the CDR3 reads CASSSKRDSLYYGYTF. As DNA, the CDR3 is TGTGCCAGCAGCTCAAAAAGGGACAGTCTTTACTATGGCTACACCTTC. Full variable domain (outside the CDR3, taken from reference TRBV7-2 and TRBJ1-2): GAGVSQSPSNKVTEKGKDVELRCDPISGHTALYWYRQSLGQGLEFLIYFQGNSAPDKSGLPSDRFSAERTGGSVSTLTIQRTQQEDSAVYLCASSSKRDSLYYGYTFGSGTRLTVV.